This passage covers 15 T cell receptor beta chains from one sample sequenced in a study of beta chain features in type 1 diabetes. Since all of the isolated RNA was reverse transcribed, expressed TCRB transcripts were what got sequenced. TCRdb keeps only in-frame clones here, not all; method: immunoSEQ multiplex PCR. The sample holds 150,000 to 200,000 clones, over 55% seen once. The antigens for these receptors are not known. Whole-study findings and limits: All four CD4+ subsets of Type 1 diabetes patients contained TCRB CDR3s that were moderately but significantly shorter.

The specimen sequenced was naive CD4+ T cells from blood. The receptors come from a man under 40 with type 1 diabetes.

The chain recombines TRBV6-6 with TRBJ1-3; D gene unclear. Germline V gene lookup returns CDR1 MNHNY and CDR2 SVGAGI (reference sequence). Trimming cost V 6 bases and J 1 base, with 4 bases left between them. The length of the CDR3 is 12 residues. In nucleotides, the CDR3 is TGTGCCAGCAGCGGATCTGGAAACACCATATATTTT. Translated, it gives CASSGSGNTIYF.

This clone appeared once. CDR3 nucleotide sequence: TGTGCCTGCCCCGGGACTGATTACAATGAGCAGTTCTTC. It specifies CACPGTDYNEQFF. This sequence joins TRBV30 and TRBJ2-1, with TRBD2 as a possible D gene (6 bases). This CDR3 is 13 amino acids long. Germline CDR1 and CDR2: GTSNPN and SVGIG (reference sequence). The germline V and J ends were trimmed by 6 bases and 4 bases, with 13 bases remaining between them.

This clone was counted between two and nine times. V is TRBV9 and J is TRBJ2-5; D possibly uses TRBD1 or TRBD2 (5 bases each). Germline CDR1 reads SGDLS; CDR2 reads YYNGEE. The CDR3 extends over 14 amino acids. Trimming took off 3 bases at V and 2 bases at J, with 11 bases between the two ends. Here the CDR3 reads CASSAGWGQETQYF. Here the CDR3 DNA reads TGTGCCAGCAGCGCGGGCTGGGGGCAAGAGACCCAGTACTTC.

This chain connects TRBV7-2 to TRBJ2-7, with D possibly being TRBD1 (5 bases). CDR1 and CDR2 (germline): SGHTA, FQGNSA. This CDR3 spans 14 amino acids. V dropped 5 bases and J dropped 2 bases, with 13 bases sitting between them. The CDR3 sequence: CASSPIRQTYEQYF. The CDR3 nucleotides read TGTGCCAGCAGCCCGATAAGACAGACCTACGAGCAGTACTTC.

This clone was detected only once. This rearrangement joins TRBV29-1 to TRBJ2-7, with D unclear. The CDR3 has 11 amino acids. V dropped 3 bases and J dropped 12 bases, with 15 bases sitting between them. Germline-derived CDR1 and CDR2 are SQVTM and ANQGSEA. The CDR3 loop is CSVETLGRGYF. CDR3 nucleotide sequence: TGCAGCGTTGAGACTCTTGGACGCGGGTACTTC.

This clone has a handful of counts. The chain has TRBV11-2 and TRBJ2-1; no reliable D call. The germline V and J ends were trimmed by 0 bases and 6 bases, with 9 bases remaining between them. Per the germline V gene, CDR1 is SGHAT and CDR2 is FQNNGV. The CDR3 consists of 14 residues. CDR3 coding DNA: TGTGCCAGCAGCTTAGATCAATGGGCCAATGAGCAGTTCTTC. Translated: CASSLDQWANEQFF.

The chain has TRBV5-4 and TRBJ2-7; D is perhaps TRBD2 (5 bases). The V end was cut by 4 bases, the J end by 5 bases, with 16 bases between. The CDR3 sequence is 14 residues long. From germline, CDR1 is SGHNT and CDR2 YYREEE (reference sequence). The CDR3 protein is CASSLGVGTDEQYF. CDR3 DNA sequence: TGTGCCAGCAGCCTGGGAGTTGGCACGGACGAGCAGTACTTC.

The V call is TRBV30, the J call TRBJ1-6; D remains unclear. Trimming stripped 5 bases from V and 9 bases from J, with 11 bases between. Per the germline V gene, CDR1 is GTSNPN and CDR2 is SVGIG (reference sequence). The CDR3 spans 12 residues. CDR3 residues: CAWWARGSPLHF. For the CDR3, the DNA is TGTGCCTGGTGGGCTCGGGGTTCACCCCTCCACTTT.

The CDR3 DNA sequence: TGCGCCAGCAGCTTCCACGGACAGTACGAGCAGTACTTC. Its translation is CASSFHGQYEQYF. The chain couples TRBV5-1 to TRBJ2-7, with D possibly TRBD1 on 6 matching bases. This CDR3 is 13 amino acids long. V was clipped by 2 bases and J by 4 bases, with 10 bases between them. Looked up from germline, CDR1 is SGHRS and CDR2 is YFSETQ.

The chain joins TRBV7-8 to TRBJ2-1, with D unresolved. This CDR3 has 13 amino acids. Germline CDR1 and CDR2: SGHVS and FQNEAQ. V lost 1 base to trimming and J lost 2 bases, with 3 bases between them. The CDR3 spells CASSLDTYNEQFF. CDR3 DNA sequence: TGTGCCAGCAGCTTAGACACCTACAATGAGCAGTTCTTC.

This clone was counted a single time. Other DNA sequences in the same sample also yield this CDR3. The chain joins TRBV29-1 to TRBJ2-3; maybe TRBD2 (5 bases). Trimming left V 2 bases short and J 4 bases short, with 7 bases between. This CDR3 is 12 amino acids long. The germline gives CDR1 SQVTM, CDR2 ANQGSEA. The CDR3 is CSVELAPDTQYF. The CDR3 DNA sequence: TGCAGCGTTGAACTAGCCCCAGATACGCAGTATTTT.

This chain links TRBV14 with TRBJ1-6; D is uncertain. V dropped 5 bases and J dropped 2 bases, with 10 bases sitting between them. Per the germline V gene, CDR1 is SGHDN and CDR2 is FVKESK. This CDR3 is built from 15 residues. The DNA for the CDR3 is TGTGCCAGCAGCGGACGGGCCGCCTATAATTCACCCCTCCACTTT. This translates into CASSGRAAYNSPLHF. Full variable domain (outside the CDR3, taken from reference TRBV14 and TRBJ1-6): EAGVTQFPSHSVIEKGQTVTLRCDPISGHDNLYWYRRVMGKEIKFLLHFVKESKQDESGMPNNRFLAERTGGTYSTLKVQPAELEDSGVYFCASSGRAAYNSPLHFGNGTRLTVT.

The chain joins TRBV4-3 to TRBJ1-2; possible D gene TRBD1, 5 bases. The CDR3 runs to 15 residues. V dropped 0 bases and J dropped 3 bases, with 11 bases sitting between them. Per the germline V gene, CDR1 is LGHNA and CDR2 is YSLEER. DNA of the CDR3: TGCGCCAGCAGCCAAGATCCATCGGGGGACTATGGCTACACCTTC. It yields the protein CASSQDPSGDYGYTF.

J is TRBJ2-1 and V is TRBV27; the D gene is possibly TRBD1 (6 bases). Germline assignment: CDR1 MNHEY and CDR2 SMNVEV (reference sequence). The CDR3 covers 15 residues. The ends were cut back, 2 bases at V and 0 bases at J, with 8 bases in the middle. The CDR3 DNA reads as TGTGCCAGCAGTTTAACAGGGAGCTCCTACAATGAGCAGTTCTTC. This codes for CASSLTGSSYNEQFF.

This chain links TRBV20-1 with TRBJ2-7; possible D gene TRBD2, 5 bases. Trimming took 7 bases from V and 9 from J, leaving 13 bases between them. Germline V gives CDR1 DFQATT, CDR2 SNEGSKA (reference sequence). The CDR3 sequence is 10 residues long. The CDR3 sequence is CSVYSEVQYF. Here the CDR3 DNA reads TGCAGTGTTTACTCGGAGGTGCAGTACTTC.